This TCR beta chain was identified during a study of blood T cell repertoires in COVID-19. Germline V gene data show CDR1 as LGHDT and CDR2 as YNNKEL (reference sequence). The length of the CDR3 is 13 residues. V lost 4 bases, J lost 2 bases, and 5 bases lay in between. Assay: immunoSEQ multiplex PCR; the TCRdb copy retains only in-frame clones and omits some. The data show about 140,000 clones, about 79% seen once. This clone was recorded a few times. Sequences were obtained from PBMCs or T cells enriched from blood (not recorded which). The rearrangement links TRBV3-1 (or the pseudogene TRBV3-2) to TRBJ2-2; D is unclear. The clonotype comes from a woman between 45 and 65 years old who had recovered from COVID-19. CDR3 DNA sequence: TGTGCCAGCAGCCTCTCTAACACCGGGGAGCTGTTTTTT. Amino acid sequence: CASSLSNTGELFF.